Listed below are T cell receptor beta chains from one sample, sequenced in a study of T cells after yellow fever vaccination. TCRdb reprocessed the 5' RACE reads via MiXCR and lists one record per CDR3 protein. The sample includes about 350,000 distinct CDR3 sequences, approximately 8% seen only once; the top ten take roughly 18%. The starting material was PBMCs, obtained about 49 days after the first yellow fever vaccination. The receptors derive from a young man who received the YFV17D yellow fever vaccine. Each CDR3 is given with its conserved first and last residue. The D gene is left open where the match is weak. Where a row states a size, it is once, few, many or the class of an expanded clone; other rows omit it.

v_call	d_call	clone_size	j_call	cdr3_nt	cdr3_aa
TRBV2	NA	NA	TRBJ2-1	TGTGCCAGCAGTCCTTGGGGCAGGGGAAATGAGCAGTTCTTC	CASSPWGRGNEQFF
TRBV21-1	NA	few	TRBJ1-4	TGTGCCAGCAGCAAAGGGTTAAAAGACAGGGGGCCTGGTGAAAAACTGTTTTTT	CASSKGLKDRGPGEKLFF
TRBV4-2	TRBD2	few	TRBJ2-1	TGTGCCAGCAGCCAAGTTAGTAGGTCTAGCGGGGAATACAATGAGCAGTTCTTC	CASSQVSRSSGEYNEQFF
TRBV4-1	NA	many	TRBJ2-3	TGCGCCAGCAGCCAAGATGCGGGGACAGATACGCAGTATTTT	CASSQDAGTDTQYF
TRBV18	NA	few	TRBJ2-4	TGTGCCAGCTCACCACCGCCTGAAGGGGCCGTTCAGTACTTC	CASSPPPEGAVQYF
TRBV20-1	NA	few	TRBJ2-1	TGCAGTGCTAGGGCAGTAGATAGCTCCTACAATGAGCAGTTCTTC	CSARAVDSSYNEQFF
TRBV7-2	TRBD1	few	TRBJ2-2	TGTGCCAGCAGCTCCCAGGGGGCAGGCGGGGAGCTGTTTTTT	CASSSQGAGGELFF
TRBV10-2	TRBD2	NA	TRBJ2-2	TGCGCCTCCTGGGGGACTAGCGGGGTCCCGAGGACCGGGGAGCTGTTTTTT	CASWGTSGVPRTGELFF
TRBV5-8	TRBD1	few	TRBJ2-7	TGTGCCAGCAGCAGTTGGGGACAGGGCGTCTACGAGCAGTACTTC	CASSSWGQGVYEQYF
TRBV5-1	TRBD2	few	TRBJ2-1	TGCGCCAGCAGCCGAGCTAGCGGGGGAAACACCTACAATGAGCAGTTCTTC	CASSRASGGNTYNEQFF